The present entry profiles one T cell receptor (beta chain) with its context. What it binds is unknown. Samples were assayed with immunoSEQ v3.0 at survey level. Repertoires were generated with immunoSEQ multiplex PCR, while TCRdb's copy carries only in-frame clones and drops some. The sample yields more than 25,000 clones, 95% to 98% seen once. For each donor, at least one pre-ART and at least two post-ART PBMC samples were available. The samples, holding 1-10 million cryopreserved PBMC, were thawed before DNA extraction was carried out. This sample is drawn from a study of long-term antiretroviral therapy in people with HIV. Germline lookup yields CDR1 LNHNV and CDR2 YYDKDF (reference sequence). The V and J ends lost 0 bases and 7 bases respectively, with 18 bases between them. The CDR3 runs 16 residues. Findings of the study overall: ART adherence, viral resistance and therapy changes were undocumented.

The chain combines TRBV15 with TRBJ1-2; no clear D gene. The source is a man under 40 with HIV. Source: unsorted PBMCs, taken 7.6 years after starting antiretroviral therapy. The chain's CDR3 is CATSRDRLREVSGYTF. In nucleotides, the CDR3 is TGTGCCACCAGCAGAGATAGGTTACGGGAGGTTAGTGGCTACACCTTC.